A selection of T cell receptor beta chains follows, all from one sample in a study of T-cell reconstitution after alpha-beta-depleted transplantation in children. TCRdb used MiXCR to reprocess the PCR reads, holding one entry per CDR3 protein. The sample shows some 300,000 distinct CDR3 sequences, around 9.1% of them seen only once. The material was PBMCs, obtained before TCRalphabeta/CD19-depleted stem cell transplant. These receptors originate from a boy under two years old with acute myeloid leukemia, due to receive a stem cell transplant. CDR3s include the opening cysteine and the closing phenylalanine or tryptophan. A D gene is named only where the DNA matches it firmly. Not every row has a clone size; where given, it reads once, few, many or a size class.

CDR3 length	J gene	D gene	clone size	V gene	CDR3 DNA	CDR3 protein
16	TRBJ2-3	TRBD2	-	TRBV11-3	TGTGCCAGCAGCCCAACCGGGACTAGCGATACAGATACGCAGTATTTT	CASSPTGTSDTDTQYF
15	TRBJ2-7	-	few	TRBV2	TGTGCCAGCAGTGAAGCGGGGAGGAAGGTGTACGAGCAGTACTTC	CASSEAGRKVYEQYF
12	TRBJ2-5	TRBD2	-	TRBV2	TGTGCCAGCAGACTAGCGGGAGAGACCCAGTACTTC	CASRLAGETQYF
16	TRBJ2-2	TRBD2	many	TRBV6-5	TGTGCCAGCAGTTACTCGGGACTAGCGAACACCGGGGAGCTGTTTTTT	CASSYSGLANTGELFF
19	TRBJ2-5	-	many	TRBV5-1	TGCGCCAGCAGCTTGCCCTCCCCCTACGTACAGGGAGATCAAGAGACCCAGTACTTC	CASSLPSPYVQGDQETQYF
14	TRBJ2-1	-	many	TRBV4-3	TGCGCCAGCAGCCAAGCCGGGCGGTACAATGAGCAGTTCTTC	CASSQAGRYNEQFF
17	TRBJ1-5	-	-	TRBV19	TGTGCCAGTAGTCGCCGGGACGGCCCAAATAGTAATCAGCCCCAGCATTTT	CASSRRDGPNSNQPQHF
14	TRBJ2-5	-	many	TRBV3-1	TGTGCCAGCAGCCAAGTGCGGTCACAAGAGATCCAGTACTTC	CASSQVRSQEIQYF
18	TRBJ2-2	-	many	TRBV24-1	TGTGCCACCAGTGATTTGCGGGCCGACGGGTGGAACACCGGGGAGCTGTTTTTT	CATSDLRADGWNTGELFF
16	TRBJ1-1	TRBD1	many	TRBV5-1	TGCGCCAGCAGCAGGGGGACAGGGGGGATATTATATGAAGCTTTCTTT	CASSRGTGGILYEAFF
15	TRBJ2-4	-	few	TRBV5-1	TGCGCCAGCAGCTCACCGCAGGCAGCCAAAAACATTCAGTACTTC	CASSSPQAAKNIQYF
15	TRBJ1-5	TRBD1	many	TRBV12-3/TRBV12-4	TGTGCCAGCAGTTCAAGGACAGGGGGTGTTTGGCCCCAGCATTTT	CASSSRTGGVWPQHF
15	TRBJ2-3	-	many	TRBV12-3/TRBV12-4	TGTGCCAGCAGTTTTCCGATCTATGACACAGATACGCAGTATTTT	CASSFPIYDTDTQYF
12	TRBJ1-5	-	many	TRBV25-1	TGTGCCAGTCAGGGGCCTGGAGGGCCCCAGCATTTT	CASQGPGGPQHF
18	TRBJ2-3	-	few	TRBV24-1	TGTGCCACCAGTGATTCTAGGAGGGTGAGAGCACACACAGATACGCAGTATTTT	CATSDSRRVRAHTDTQYF
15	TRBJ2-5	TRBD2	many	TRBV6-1	TGTGCCAGCAGGGGCGGACTAGCGGGAACGGAGACCCAGTACTTC	CASRGGLAGTETQYF
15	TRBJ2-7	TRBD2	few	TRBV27	TGTGCCAGCAGTTCCATCGGGAGGGGCAGCTACGAGCAGTACTTC	CASSSIGRGSYEQYF
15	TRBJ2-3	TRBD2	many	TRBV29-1	TGCAGCGGAGGACCTAGGGGCGGGGGAGCAGATACGCAGTATTTT	CSGGPRGGGADTQYF
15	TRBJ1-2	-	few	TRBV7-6	TGTGCCAGCAGCTTAGGGGGACCGTTCAACTATGGCTACACCTTC	CASSLGGPFNYGYTF
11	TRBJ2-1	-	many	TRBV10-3	TGTGCCATCTCGGTTGGGAATGAGCAGTTCTTC	CAISVGNEQFF
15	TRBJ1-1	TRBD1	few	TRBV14	TGTGCCAGCAGCGACTGGACAGGGCTGAACACTGAAGCTTTCTTT	CASSDWTGLNTEAFF
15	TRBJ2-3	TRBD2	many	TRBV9	TGTGCCAGCAGCGTAGAGCGGGAGGGCCCAGATACGCAGTATTTT	CASSVEREGPDTQYF
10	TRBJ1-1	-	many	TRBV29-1	TGCAGCGTTCCAGGGCGTGAAGCTTTCTTT	CSVPGREAFF
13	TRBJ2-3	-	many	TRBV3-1	TGTGCCAGCACTTCAATATTCACAGATACGCAGTATTTT	CASTSIFTDTQYF
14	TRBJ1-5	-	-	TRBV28	TGTGCCAGCGAGATTGAGGGGAGGAATCAGCCCCAGCATTTT	CASEIEGRNQPQHF
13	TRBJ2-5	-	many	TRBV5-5	TGTGCCAGCATTTTTGTGGATGCGGGGACCCAGTACTTC	CASIFVDAGTQYF
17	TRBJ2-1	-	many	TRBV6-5	TGTGCCAGCAGTATAACTCTCCTGGGGCCCTCCTACAATGAGCAGTTCTTC	CASSITLLGPSYNEQFF
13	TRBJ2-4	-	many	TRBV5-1	TGCGCCAGCAGCTTGCCAGGCAAAAACATTCAGTACTTC	CASSLPGKNIQYF
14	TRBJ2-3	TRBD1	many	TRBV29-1	TGCAGCCTTCGCGGGACAGGGGGCTTTAATACGCAGTATTTT	CSLRGTGGFNTQYF
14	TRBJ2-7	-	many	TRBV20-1	TGCAGTGCTAGAGACCTAAGACTCTCCTACGAGCAGTACTTC	CSARDLRLSYEQYF
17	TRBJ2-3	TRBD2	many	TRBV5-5	TGTGCCAGCAGCCCCTACCCTGAGGGAGGGAGCACAGATACGCAGTATTTT	CASSPYPEGGSTDTQYF
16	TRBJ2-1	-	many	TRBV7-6	TGTGCCAGCAGCAGGGGACCGGGACAACCATACAATGAGCAGTTCTTC	CASSRGPGQPYNEQFF
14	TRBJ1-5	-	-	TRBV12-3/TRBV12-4	TGTGCCAGCAGTTTACCGGGGGCGAGTCAGCCCCAGCATTTT	CASSLPGASQPQHF
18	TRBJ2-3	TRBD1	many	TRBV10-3	TGTGCCATCAGTGAGCTAACAGGTGACAGGGGCAACACAGATACGCAGTATTTT	CAISELTGDRGNTDTQYF
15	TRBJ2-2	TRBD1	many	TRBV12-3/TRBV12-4	TGTGCCAGCAGTTGGGGGACAGGGAACACCGGGGAGCTGTTTTTT	CASSWGTGNTGELFF
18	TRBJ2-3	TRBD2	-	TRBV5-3	TGTGCCAGAAGCTTGCGTCAGCGGGAGGACTTCTGGGTAGATACGCAGTATTTT	CARSLRQREDFWVDTQYF
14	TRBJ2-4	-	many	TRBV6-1	TGTGCCAGCAGGCCTCGGGGGTCCAAAAACATTCAGTACTTC	CASRPRGSKNIQYF
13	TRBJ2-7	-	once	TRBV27	TGTGCCAGCAAAGGGGTGGACTCCTACGAGCAGTACTTC	CASKGVDSYEQYF
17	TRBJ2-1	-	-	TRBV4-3	TGCGCCAGCAGCCAAGCGATGACTAGAGAGTTCGTGAATGAGCAGTTCTTC	CASSQAMTREFVNEQFF
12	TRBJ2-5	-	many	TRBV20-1	TGCAGTGCTGGAGGGAGAAAAGAGACCCAGTACTTC	CSAGGRKETQYF
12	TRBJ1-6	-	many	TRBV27	TGTGCCAGCAGTGAGGGATATTCACCCCTCCACTTT	CASSEGYSPLHF
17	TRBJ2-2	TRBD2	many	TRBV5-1	TGCGCCAGCAGCTTGATAATTAGCGGGTCGAACACCGGGGAGCTGTTTTTT	CASSLIISGSNTGELFF
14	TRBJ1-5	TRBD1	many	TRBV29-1	TGCAGCGTGGAAACAGGGGAGGGCAATCAGCCCCAGCATTTT	CSVETGEGNQPQHF
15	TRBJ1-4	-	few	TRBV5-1	TGCGCCAGCAGCTTGGACAGCTCAACTAATGAAAAACTGTTTTTT	CASSLDSSTNEKLFF
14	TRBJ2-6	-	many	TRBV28	TGTGCCAGCACCCTCAGCTCTGGGGCCAACGTCCTGACTTTC	CASTLSSGANVLTF